The T cell receptor beta chain described here comes from a study of OX40 agonist ivuxolimab in advanced cancers. The CDR3 extends over 15 amino acids. The germline V gene encodes CDR1 SNHLY and CDR2 FYNNEI. V was clipped by 6 bases and J by 1 base; unmatched bases: 5. Profiling relied on immunoSEQ multiplex PCR, and the TCRdb table lists in-frame clones only, not all of them. The sample shows some 70,000 clones, roughly nine tenths of them seen only once. The V and J genes are TRBV2 and TRBJ2-2; 7 bases line up with TRBD1. The origin of this receptor is an adult with an advanced solid tumor such as melanoma, head and neck, liver or kidney cancer. The sample was CD4+ or CD8+ T cells sorted from blood, taken in a trial of the OX40 agonist ivuxolimab. CDR3 DNA: TGTGCCAGCAGCCCCGGGACAGAGAACACCGGGGAGCTGTTTTTT. It translates to CASSPGTENTGELFF.